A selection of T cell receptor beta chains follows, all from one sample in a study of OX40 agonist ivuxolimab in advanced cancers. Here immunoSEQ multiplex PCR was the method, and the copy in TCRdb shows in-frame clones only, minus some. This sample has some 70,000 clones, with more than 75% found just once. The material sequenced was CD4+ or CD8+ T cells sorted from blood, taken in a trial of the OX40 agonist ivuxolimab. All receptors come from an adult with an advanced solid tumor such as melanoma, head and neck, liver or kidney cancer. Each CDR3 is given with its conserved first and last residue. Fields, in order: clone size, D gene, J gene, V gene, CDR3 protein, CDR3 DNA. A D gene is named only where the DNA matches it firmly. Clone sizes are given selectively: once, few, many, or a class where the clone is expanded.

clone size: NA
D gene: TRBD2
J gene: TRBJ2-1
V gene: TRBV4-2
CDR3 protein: CASSRSPGLAGETYNEQFF
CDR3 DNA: TGTGCCAGCAGCCGATCTCCAGGACTAGCGGGAGAGACCTACAATGAGCAGTTCTTC

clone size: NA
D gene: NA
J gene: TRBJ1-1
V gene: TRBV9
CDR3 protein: CASSVREVSTEAFF
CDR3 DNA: TGTGCCAGCAGCGTACGGGAAGTAAGTACTGAAGCTTTCTTT

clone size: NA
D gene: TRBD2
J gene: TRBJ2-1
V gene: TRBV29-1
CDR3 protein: CSVGDGLVKNNEQFF
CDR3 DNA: TGCAGCGTTGGGGACGGACTAGTAAAAAACAATGAGCAGTTCTTC

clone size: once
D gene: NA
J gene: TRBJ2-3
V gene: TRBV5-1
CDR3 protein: CASSEGGGSGDTQYF
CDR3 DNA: TGCGCCAGCAGCGAAGGGGGCGGGAGTGGAGATACGCAGTATTTT

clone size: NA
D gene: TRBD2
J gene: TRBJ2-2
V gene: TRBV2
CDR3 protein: CASSELAGLDTGELFF
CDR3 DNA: TGTGCCAGCAGTGAACTAGCGGGCTTGGACACCGGGGAGCTGTTTTTT

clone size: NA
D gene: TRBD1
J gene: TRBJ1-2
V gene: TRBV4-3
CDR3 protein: CASSPFSGGEYGYTF
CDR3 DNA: TGCGCCAGCAGCCCTTTCTCAGGGGGCGAGTATGGCTACACCTTC

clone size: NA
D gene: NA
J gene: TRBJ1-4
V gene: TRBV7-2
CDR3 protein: CASSVQGTTNEKLFF
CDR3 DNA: TGTGCCAGCAGCGTTCAGGGGACAACTAATGAAAAACTGTTTTTT

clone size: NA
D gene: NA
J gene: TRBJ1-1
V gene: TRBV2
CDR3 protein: CASKTQVNTEAFF
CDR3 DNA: TGTGCCAGCAAGACACAGGTGAACACTGAAGCTTTCTTT

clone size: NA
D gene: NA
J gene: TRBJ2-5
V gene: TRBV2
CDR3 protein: CASRTNPGEETQYF
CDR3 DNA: TGTGCCAGCAGAACAAACCCAGGGGAAGAGACCCAGTACTTC

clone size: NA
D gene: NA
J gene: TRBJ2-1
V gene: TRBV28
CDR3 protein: CASSFFRGYNEQFF
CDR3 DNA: TGTGCCAGCAGTTTTTTCAGGGGTTACAATGAGCAGTTCTTC

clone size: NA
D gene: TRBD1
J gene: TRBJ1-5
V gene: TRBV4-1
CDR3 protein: CASSLAQGDNQPQHF
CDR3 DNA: TGCGCCAGCAGCCTAGCTCAGGGGGACAATCAGCCCCAGCATTTT

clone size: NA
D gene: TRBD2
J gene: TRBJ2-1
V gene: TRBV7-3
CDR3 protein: CASSLWLAERSEQFF
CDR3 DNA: TGTGCCAGCAGCTTGTGGCTAGCGGAGAGGTCTGAGCAGTTCTTC

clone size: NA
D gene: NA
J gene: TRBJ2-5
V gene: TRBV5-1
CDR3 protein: CASSPAGLETQYF
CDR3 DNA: TGCGCCAGCAGCCCTGCGGGTTTAGAGACCCAGTACTTC

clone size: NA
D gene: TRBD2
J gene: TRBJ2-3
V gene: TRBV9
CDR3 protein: CASSVTSGGADTQYF
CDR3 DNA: TGTGCCAGCAGCGTAACCAGCGGGGGGGCAGATACGCAGTATTTT

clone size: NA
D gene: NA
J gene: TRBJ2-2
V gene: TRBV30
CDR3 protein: CAWRASGSTGELFF
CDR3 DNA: TGTGCCTGGAGAGCCTCCGGGAGTACCGGGGAGCTGTTTTTT

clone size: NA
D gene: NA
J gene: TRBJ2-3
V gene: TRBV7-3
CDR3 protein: CASSPGASDTQYF
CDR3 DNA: TGTGCCAGCAGCCCAGGGGCTTCAGATACGCAGTATTTT

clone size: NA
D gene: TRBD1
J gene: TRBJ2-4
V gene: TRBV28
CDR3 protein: CASSGQGGEAKNIQYF
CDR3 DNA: TGTGCCAGCAGTGGACAGGGGGGGGAGGCCAAAAACATTCAGTACTTC

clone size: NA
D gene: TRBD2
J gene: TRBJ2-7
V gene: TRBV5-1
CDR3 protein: CASSLDGLAGGYEQYF
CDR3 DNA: TGCGCCAGCAGCTTGGATGGACTAGCGGGTGGGTACGAGCAGTACTTC

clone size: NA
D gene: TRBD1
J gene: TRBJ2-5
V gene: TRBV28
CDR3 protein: CASSLRGRETQYF
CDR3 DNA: TGTGCCAGCAGTTTAAGGGGGCGGGAGACCCAGTACTTC

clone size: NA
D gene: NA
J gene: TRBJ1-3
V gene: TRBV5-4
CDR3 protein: CASSGGDSILSGNTIYF
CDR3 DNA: TGTGCCAGCAGCGGAGGTGACAGCATCCTCTCTGGAAACACCATATATTTT

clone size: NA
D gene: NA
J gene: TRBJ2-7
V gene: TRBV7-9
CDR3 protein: CASSLEYGDGYEQYF
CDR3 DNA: TGTGCCAGCAGCTTAGAGTACGGGGACGGCTACGAGCAGTACTTC

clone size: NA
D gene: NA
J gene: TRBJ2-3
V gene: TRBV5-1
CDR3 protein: CASSRDLDTQYF
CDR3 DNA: TGCGCCAGCAGCCGGGACCTAGATACGCAGTATTTT